A selection of T cell receptor beta chains follows, all from one sample in a study of OX40 agonist ivuxolimab in advanced cancers. This table comes from immunoSEQ multiplex PCR, and its TCRdb copy is limited to in-frame clones, with some not included. This sample has some 33,000 clones; about four fifths occur once, and the top ten carry 20% to 25%. The sample consisted of CD4+ or CD8+ T cells sorted from blood, taken in a trial of the OX40 agonist ivuxolimab. The receptor set was obtained from an adult with an advanced solid tumor such as melanoma, head and neck, liver or kidney cancer. Both conserved end residues are part of each CDR3. The D gene is left open where the match is weak. Some rows have no size entry. The others give once, few or many, or a class for an expanded clone.

V gene: TRBV6-5
D gene: .
clone size: .
J gene: TRBJ1-2
CDR3 protein: CASSPGPKHPYGYTF
CDR3 DNA: TGTGCCAGCAGTCCGGGACCGAAGCACCCGTATGGCTACACCTTC

V gene: TRBV2
D gene: TRBD2
clone size: few
J gene: TRBJ2-3
CDR3 protein: CASTRLAGGPDTQYF
CDR3 DNA: TGTGCCAGCACCAGACTAGCGGGGGGGCCAGATACGCAGTATTTT

V gene: TRBV30
D gene: .
clone size: .
J gene: TRBJ1-4
CDR3 protein: CAWQNLNNEKLFF
CDR3 DNA: TGTGCCTGGCAAAATCTGAATAATGAAAAACTGTTTTTT

V gene: TRBV7-8
D gene: .
clone size: .
J gene: TRBJ1-2
CDR3 protein: CASRDPGTGGYTF
CDR3 DNA: TGTGCCAGCAGGGACCCAGGGACGGGAGGCTACACCTTC

V gene: TRBV6-6
D gene: .
clone size: .
J gene: TRBJ2-3
CDR3 protein: CASSDRRTDTQYF
CDR3 DNA: TGTGCCAGCAGCGACAGACGCACAGATACGCAGTATTTT

V gene: TRBV5-1
D gene: TRBD2
clone size: .
J gene: TRBJ2-1
CDR3 protein: CASSLAQSGRLNEQFF
CDR3 DNA: TGCGCCAGCAGCTTGGCCCAAAGCGGGAGGTTAAATGAGCAGTTCTTC

V gene: TRBV5-1
D gene: .
clone size: .
J gene: TRBJ2-7
CDR3 protein: CASSLEPRGEQYF
CDR3 DNA: TGCGCCAGCAGCTTGGAACCAAGGGGCGAGCAGTACTTC

V gene: TRBV6-5
D gene: TRBD2
clone size: .
J gene: TRBJ2-3
CDR3 protein: CASRVAGTDTQYF
CDR3 DNA: TGTGCCAGCAGGGTAGCGGGAACCGATACGCAGTATTTT

V gene: TRBV6-4
D gene: .
clone size: .
J gene: TRBJ2-7
CDR3 protein: CASRPYYYYEQYF
CDR3 DNA: TGTGCCAGCCGTCCTTACTACTACTACGAGCAGTACTTC

V gene: TRBV30
D gene: .
clone size: .
J gene: TRBJ1-2
CDR3 protein: CAWAGIWYGYTF
CDR3 DNA: TGTGCCTGGGCCGGGATTTGGTATGGCTACACCTTC

V gene: TRBV27
D gene: TRBD1
clone size: .
J gene: TRBJ2-2
CDR3 protein: CASRDDRDTGELFF
CDR3 DNA: TGTGCCAGCAGGGACGACAGGGACACCGGGGAGCTGTTTTTT

V gene: TRBV28
D gene: .
clone size: .
J gene: TRBJ1-1
CDR3 protein: CASSLGQNTEAFF
CDR3 DNA: TGTGCCAGCAGCCTGGGACAGAACACTGAAGCTTTCTTT

V gene: TRBV7-9
D gene: .
clone size: .
J gene: TRBJ2-1
CDR3 protein: CASRHPYNEQFF
CDR3 DNA: TGTGCCAGTCGGCACCCGTACAATGAGCAGTTCTTC

V gene: TRBV28
D gene: TRBD1
clone size: .
J gene: TRBJ1-2
CDR3 protein: CASSPGQVLYGYTF
CDR3 DNA: TGTGCCAGCAGCCCCGGACAGGTTTTATATGGCTACACCTTC

V gene: TRBV28
D gene: TRBD1
clone size: .
J gene: TRBJ1-5
CDR3 protein: CASSVPVPGGRQWYQPQHF
CDR3 DNA: TGTGCCAGCAGTGTCCCCGTTCCAGGGGGCAGGCAATGGTATCAGCCCCAGCATTTT

V gene: TRBV11-2
D gene: .
clone size: .
J gene: TRBJ2-3
CDR3 protein: CASSFGAGVITDTQYF
CDR3 DNA: TGTGCCAGCAGCTTCGGCGCAGGGGTCATCACAGATACGCAGTATTTT

V gene: TRBV2
D gene: .
clone size: .
J gene: TRBJ2-7
CDR3 protein: CASTLSGPYEQYF
CDR3 DNA: TGTGCCAGCACCCTCAGTGGACCCTACGAGCAGTACTTC

V gene: TRBV9
D gene: .
clone size: few
J gene: TRBJ2-4
CDR3 protein: CARSEFAKNIQYF
CDR3 DNA: TGTGCCAGATCTGAATTTGCCAAAAACATTCAGTACTTC

V gene: TRBV30
D gene: .
clone size: .
J gene: TRBJ1-6
CDR3 protein: CAWTLDGSRSPLHF
CDR3 DNA: TGTGCCTGGACTTTGGACGGATCCCGCTCACCCCTCCACTTT

V gene: TRBV5-1
D gene: .
clone size: once
J gene: TRBJ2-7
CDR3 protein: CASSWDGGLTNSEQYF
CDR3 DNA: TGCGCCAGCAGCTGGGACGGGGGATTAACAAATTCCGAGCAGTACTTC

V gene: TRBV27
D gene: .
clone size: medium-sized
J gene: TRBJ1-1
CDR3 protein: CASSLRTTTEAFF
CDR3 DNA: TGTGCCAGCAGTCTAAGAACCACGACTGAAGCTTTCTTT

V gene: TRBV25-1
D gene: .
clone size: once
J gene: TRBJ1-2
CDR3 protein: CASSGAGGIANYGYTF
CDR3 DNA: TGTGCCAGCAGTGGGGCCGGCGGGATAGCTAACTATGGCTACACCTTC

V gene: TRBV10-3
D gene: .
clone size: few
J gene: TRBJ1-1
CDR3 protein: CAISESTENTEAFF
CDR3 DNA: TGTGCCATCAGTGAGTCTACAGAGAACACTGAAGCTTTCTTT

V gene: TRBV27
D gene: TRBD2
clone size: .
J gene: TRBJ2-5
CDR3 protein: CASSRLARTQETQYF
CDR3 DNA: TGTGCCAGCAGTCGACTAGCGAGGACCCAAGAGACCCAGTACTTC

V gene: TRBV7-3
D gene: .
clone size: .
J gene: TRBJ2-2
CDR3 protein: CASSPDSGSANTGELFF
CDR3 DNA: TGTGCCAGCAGCCCGGATTCGGGGAGCGCGAACACCGGGGAGCTGTTTTTT

V gene: TRBV6-1
D gene: .
clone size: few
J gene: TRBJ2-2
CDR3 protein: CASSEYGGRVTGELFF
CDR3 DNA: TGTGCCAGCAGTGAATATGGGGGGCGCGTCACCGGGGAGCTGTTTTTT

V gene: TRBV19
D gene: TRBD1
clone size: .
J gene: TRBJ2-7
CDR3 protein: CASSTGTEKYEQYF
CDR3 DNA: TGTGCCAGTAGTACGGGGACAGAGAAATACGAGCAGTACTTC

V gene: TRBV2
D gene: .
clone size: few
J gene: TRBJ1-5
CDR3 protein: CATSGTTGTNQPQHF
CDR3 DNA: TGTGCCACATCTGGGACGACAGGTACTAATCAGCCCCAGCATTTT

V gene: TRBV4-1
D gene: .
clone size: once
J gene: TRBJ1-1
CDR3 protein: CASSQGGKGAFF
CDR3 DNA: TGCGCCAGCAGCCAGGGGGGCAAGGGGGCTTTCTTT

V gene: TRBV6-5
D gene: .
clone size: .
J gene: TRBJ1-5
CDR3 protein: CASRQRGSNQPQHF
CDR3 DNA: TGTGCCAGCAGGCAACGTGGGAGCAATCAGCCCCAGCATTTT

V gene: TRBV2
D gene: .
clone size: .
J gene: TRBJ2-7
CDR3 protein: CASSVGGYGAYEQYF
CDR3 DNA: TGTGCCAGCAGTGTGGGCGGCTATGGGGCCTACGAGCAGTACTTC

V gene: TRBV7-3
D gene: .
clone size: .
J gene: TRBJ1-2
CDR3 protein: CASSLSTGVGGYTF
CDR3 DNA: TGTGCCAGCAGCTTATCTACAGGAGTGGGTGGCTACACCTTC

V gene: TRBV21-1
D gene: .
clone size: medium-sized
J gene: TRBJ1-5
CDR3 protein: CASTRDGRMNQPQHF
CDR3 DNA: TGTGCCAGCACTCGGGACGGGCGAATGAATCAGCCCCAGCATTTT

V gene: TRBV6-1
D gene: .
clone size: .
J gene: TRBJ1-6
CDR3 protein: CAHRTEHSPLHF
CDR3 DNA: TGTGCCCACCGGACAGAGCATTCACCCCTCCACTTT

V gene: TRBV7-2
D gene: .
clone size: .
J gene: TRBJ1-2
CDR3 protein: CASSLADNYGYTF
CDR3 DNA: TGTGCCAGCAGCTTAGCAGATAACTATGGCTACACCTTC

V gene: TRBV27
D gene: .
clone size: .
J gene: TRBJ2-3
CDR3 protein: CASSWVRDTDTQYF
CDR3 DNA: TGTGCCAGCAGTTGGGTGCGGGACACAGATACGCAGTATTTT

V gene: TRBV6-6
D gene: TRBD1
clone size: few
J gene: TRBJ1-2
CDR3 protein: CASSNGEGASNYGYTF
CDR3 DNA: TGTGCCAGCAGCAACGGTGAGGGGGCCAGTAACTATGGCTACACCTTC

V gene: TRBV7-2
D gene: TRBD1
clone size: .
J gene: TRBJ1-2
CDR3 protein: CASSLVSAGGIYGYTF
CDR3 DNA: TGTGCCAGCAGCTTAGTGAGCGCAGGGGGTATCTATGGCTACACCTTC

V gene: TRBV27
D gene: .
clone size: .
J gene: TRBJ1-4
CDR3 protein: CASSFIGVGGAGEKLFF
CDR3 DNA: TGTGCCAGCAGTTTCATCGGCGTGGGGGGCGCGGGGGAAAAACTGTTTTTT

V gene: TRBV30
D gene: .
clone size: .
J gene: TRBJ1-5
CDR3 protein: CAWSAGDITGPQHF
CDR3 DNA: TGTGCCTGGAGTGCTGGAGACATAACTGGGCCCCAGCATTTT

V gene: TRBV6-6
D gene: .
clone size: once
J gene: TRBJ1-1
CDR3 protein: CASSRQENTEAFF
CDR3 DNA: TGTGCCAGCAGCCGACAGGAGAACACTGAAGCTTTCTTT

V gene: TRBV28
D gene: .
clone size: few
J gene: TRBJ1-4
CDR3 protein: CASSPGGGRFEKLFF
CDR3 DNA: TGTGCCAGCAGTCCCGGTGGGGGGCGATTTGAAAAACTGTTTTTT

V gene: TRBV19
D gene: TRBD1
clone size: .
J gene: TRBJ1-1
CDR3 protein: CASSRGQGANEAFF
CDR3 DNA: TGTGCCAGTAGCCGCGGACAGGGGGCCAATGAAGCTTTCTTT

V gene: TRBV2
D gene: .
clone size: .
J gene: TRBJ1-5
CDR3 protein: CASSSPESSNQPQHF
CDR3 DNA: TGTGCCAGCAGTTCCCCAGAGAGTAGCAATCAGCCCCAGCATTTT

V gene: TRBV5-1
D gene: TRBD1
clone size: .
J gene: TRBJ1-1
CDR3 protein: CASSLATGAVGTEAFF
CDR3 DNA: TGCGCCAGCAGCTTGGCTACAGGGGCGGTGGGCACTGAAGCTTTCTTT

V gene: TRBV11-2
D gene: .
clone size: once
J gene: TRBJ2-2
CDR3 protein: CASSPYGARGTGELFF
CDR3 DNA: TGTGCCAGCAGCCCGTACGGGGCCCGCGGCACCGGGGAGCTGTTTTTT

V gene: TRBV5-6
D gene: .
clone size: .
J gene: TRBJ1-4
CDR3 protein: CASSLTDPSTNEKLFF
CDR3 DNA: TGTGCCAGCAGCTTGACAGACCCTTCAACTAATGAAAAACTGTTTTTT

V gene: TRBV4-1
D gene: TRBD1
clone size: .
J gene: TRBJ1-6
CDR3 protein: CASSQVGRGRQGSPLHF
CDR3 DNA: TGCGCCAGCAGCCAAGTCGGCAGGGGGCGTCAGGGATCACCCCTCCACTTT

V gene: TRBV7-3
D gene: TRBD1
clone size: .
J gene: TRBJ2-2
CDR3 protein: CASSSRQGAAGELFF
CDR3 DNA: TGTGCCAGCAGCTCTAGACAGGGGGCAGCCGGGGAGCTGTTTTTT

V gene: TRBV29-1
D gene: TRBD1
clone size: .
J gene: TRBJ2-5
CDR3 protein: CSAGQGVETQYF
CDR3 DNA: TGCAGCGCGGGACAGGGAGTGGAGACCCAGTACTTC

V gene: TRBV4-2
D gene: .
clone size: .
J gene: TRBJ1-2
CDR3 protein: CASSQDPAAGREGYGYTF
CDR3 DNA: TGTGCCAGCAGCCAAGACCCGGCGGCAGGGAGGGAGGGCTATGGCTACACCTTC

V gene: TRBV5-8
D gene: .
clone size: .
J gene: TRBJ2-3
CDR3 protein: CASSSGARGRTDTQYF
CDR3 DNA: TGTGCCAGCAGCTCGGGGGCCCGGGGACGCACAGATACGCAGTATTTT

V gene: TRBV2
D gene: .
clone size: .
J gene: TRBJ1-1
CDR3 protein: CASSAGRKIDTEAFF
CDR3 DNA: TGTGCCAGCAGTGCGGGCAGGAAGATCGACACTGAAGCTTTCTTT

V gene: TRBV7-9
D gene: TRBD2
clone size: .
J gene: TRBJ2-7
CDR3 protein: CASSFASGASYEQYF
CDR3 DNA: TGTGCCAGCAGCTTCGCTAGCGGGGCGTCCTACGAGCAGTACTTC

V gene: TRBV7-3
D gene: .
clone size: .
J gene: TRBJ1-6
CDR3 protein: CASSLDGASPLHF
CDR3 DNA: TGTGCCAGCAGCTTAGACGGGGCTTCACCCCTCCACTTT